This TCR beta chain was recorded in a study of T cells in Graves' hyperthyroidism and ophthalmopathy. Study information: Peripheral blood was drawn at first diagnosis, prior to all treatment.

Study-wide points: Ophthalmopathy onset followed model prediction by a median about 6.5 months.

This clonotype was counted many times. Its antigen is not known. It was uncontrolled infection, other autoimmune disease, pregnancy or lactation that excluded patients. The source of the PBMCs was over 8.5 ml of fresh peripheral blood. Trimming took 3 bases from V and 3 from J, leaving 18 bases between them. This CDR3 region has 16 residues. Germline CDR1 is GTSNPN and CDR2 is SVGIG (reference sequence). There were TCR beta CDR3 regions amplified from RNA transcripts. HTBI primers were the set used in a first-round RT-PCR of the TCR CDR3. TCRdb analysed the multiplex PCR reads with MiXCR anew, one entry per CDR3 protein. This sample has around 600,000 distinct CDR3 sequences; about 14% occur once, and the top ten carry around 7%.

The sequence was collected from a woman aged 18-29 years with Graves' ophthalmopathy. The sample comprised blood. The chain has TRBV30 and TRBJ1-5; tentative D call: TRBD1 (6 bases). CDR3 bases: TGTGCCTGGAGCTACGCCAGGGGTGGCGTCAATCAGCCCCAGCATTTT. Its protein product is CAWSYARGGVNQPQHF. Full variable domain (missing parts from reference TRBV30 and TRBJ1-5): SQTIHQWPATLVQPVGSPLSLECTVEGTSNPNLYWYRQAAGRGLQLLFYSVGIGQISSEVPQNLSASRPQDRQFILSSKKLLLSDSGFYLCAWSYARGGVNQPQHFGDGTRLSIL.